This paragraph covers one T cell receptor beta chain sequence. Its antigen is unknown. Base qualities are not recorded, but no much larger clone differs from it by a single base. The data are from a study of T cell responses to AZD1222 COVID-19 vaccine (dated by TCRdb to the early 2020s). Notes on the research overall: A total of around 240 trial participants underwent TCR sequencing, of whom 207 had received two doses of AZD1222 and some 25 had received two doses of the MenACWY control vaccine. Trial participants were enrolled by age into 18-55, 56-69 and 70-plus year subgroups, with approximately 150, 28 and 58 TCR-sequenced participants respectively.

General conclusions and limits of the study: Conclusions about previously exposed vaccinees were limited because only a handful of AZD1222 recipients were SARS-CoV-2 seropositive at baseline. The 56-69-year group was small, and its depth increase did not reach significance, likely because of low power. The vaccine-associated CD4 TCRs covered the entire spike protein, and the dominant responses fell in regions 160-218 and 743-854. Epitopes outside the regions mutated in the B.1.351 and B.1.1.7 variants were reportedly recognized by nearly half of the unique spike-specific TCRs. Participants were mostly white British, with more females than males. The authors suggested clonal diversity may have been underestimated. A significant rise in spike-specific TCR breadth and depth was observed after two AZD1222 doses relative to day 0 and relative to MenACWY recipients. Because no day 14 peak-response samples were available, repertoires were characterized only after the peak T cell response.

The CDR3 regions of human TCRbeta chains were subjected to immunosequencing. Under the source paper's analysis protocol: Repertoire TCRs were checked for matches against a reference library of SARS-CoV-2-specific TCRs that had been generated using the MIRA antigen-specificity platform. Breadth was defined as the fraction of unique TCRs that were SARS-CoV-2-associated, and depth was defined as the fraction of total T cells that were SARS-CoV-2-associated. Using the MIRA data, each spike-specific TCR was mapped to the spike region that the TCR reacts to and placed in a CD4 or CD8 class. Log10-transformed breadth and depth values were compared by one-way ANOVA with Sidak's multiple comparisons tests. In its TCRdb copy, this immuneACCESS table keeps in-frame sequences only and misses some clones. Where compared with another copy, unresolved V genes explain less than half of these, and the others have no known cause. That table supplies the V and J calls and clone size; D and trimming were determined from the DNA. Present in this sample are about 170,000 clones, roughly 89% of which were seen just once. Roughly 0.98% of the sample is taken by the ten largest.

CDR1 and CDR2 are drawn from the germline V gene: SGHTA, FQGNSA. V and J lose 5 bases and 10 bases, and a span of 15 bases separates them. The CDR3, cysteine through phenylalanine, is 13 amino acids long. Of all the DNA, just the CDR3 is kept, 39 bases in frame from base 1. Sample time point, as interpreted from the label and publication: about 28 days (+/-7) after the second vaccine dose. Because spike-specific TCR depth and breadth did not differ between the two schedules, AZD1222 recipients who got a second dose at roughly 4 weeks were pooled with those who got a second dose at roughly 12 weeks. Samples from vaccinated people were obtained from the UK trials COV001 and COV002, which included a single-blind randomized controlled phase 2/3 trial of AZD1222 (ChAdOx1 nCoV-19) in healthy adults. For TCRbeta chain sequencing, PBMC samples were collected from trial participants at day 0 and at day 28 after the second dose.

This clonotype was sampled from an adult who received the AZD1222 COVID-19 vaccine. This receptor chain uses TRBV7-2 and TRBJ1-5; D gene: possibly TRBD1, on 5 matching bases. The sequencing here drew on peripheral blood, taken 28 days after the second AZD1222 dose. The nucleotides read TGTGCCAGCAGCGCCGGGGGGTATCTTCCCCAGCATTTT. Its protein product is CASSAGGYLPQHF.